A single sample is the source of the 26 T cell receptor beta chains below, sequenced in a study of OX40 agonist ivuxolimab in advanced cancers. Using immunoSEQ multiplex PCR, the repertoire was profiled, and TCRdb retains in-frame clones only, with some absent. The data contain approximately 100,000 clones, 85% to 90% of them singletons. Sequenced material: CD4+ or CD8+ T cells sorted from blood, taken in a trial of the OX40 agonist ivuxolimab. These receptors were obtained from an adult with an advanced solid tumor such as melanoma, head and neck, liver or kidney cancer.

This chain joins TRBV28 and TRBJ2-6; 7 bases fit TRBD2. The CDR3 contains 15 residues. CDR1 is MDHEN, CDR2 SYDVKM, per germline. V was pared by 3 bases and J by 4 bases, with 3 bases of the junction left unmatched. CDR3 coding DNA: TGTGCCAGCAGTTTCCTAGCGGCCGGGGCCAACGTCCTGACTTTC. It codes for CASSFLAAGANVLTF.

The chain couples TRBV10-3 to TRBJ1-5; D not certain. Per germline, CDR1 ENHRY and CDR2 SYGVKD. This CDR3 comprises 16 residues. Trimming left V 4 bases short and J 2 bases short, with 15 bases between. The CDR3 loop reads CAISGPPGMGNQPQHF. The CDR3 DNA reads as TGTGCCATCAGTGGCCCCCCCGGAATGGGCAATCAGCCCCAGCATTTT.

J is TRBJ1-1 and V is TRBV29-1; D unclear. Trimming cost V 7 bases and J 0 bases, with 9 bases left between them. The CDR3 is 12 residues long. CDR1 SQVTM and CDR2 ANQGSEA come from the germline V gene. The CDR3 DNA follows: TGCAGCGCCAACCGGGTGAACACTGAAGCTTTCTTT. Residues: CSANRVNTEAFF.

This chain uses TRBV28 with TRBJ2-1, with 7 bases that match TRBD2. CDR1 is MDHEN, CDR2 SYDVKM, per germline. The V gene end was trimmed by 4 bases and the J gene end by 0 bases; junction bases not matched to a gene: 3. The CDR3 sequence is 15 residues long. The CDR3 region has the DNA TGTGCCAGCAGTTGGGGGGGGTTCTCCTACAATGAGCAGTTCTTC. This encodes CASSWGGFSYNEQFF. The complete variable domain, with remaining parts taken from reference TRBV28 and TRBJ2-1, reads DVKVTQSSRYLVKRTGEKVFLECVQDMDHENMFWYRQDPGLGLRLIYFSYDVKMKEKGDIPEGYSVSREKKERFSLILESASTNQTSMYLCASSWGGFSYNEQFFGPGTRLTVL.

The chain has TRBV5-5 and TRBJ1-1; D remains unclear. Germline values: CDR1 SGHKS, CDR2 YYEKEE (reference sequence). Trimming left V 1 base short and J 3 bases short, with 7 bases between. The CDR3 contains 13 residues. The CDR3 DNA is TGTGCCAGCAGCTTGACTCCCGACACTGAAGCTTTCTTT. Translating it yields CASSLTPDTEAFF.

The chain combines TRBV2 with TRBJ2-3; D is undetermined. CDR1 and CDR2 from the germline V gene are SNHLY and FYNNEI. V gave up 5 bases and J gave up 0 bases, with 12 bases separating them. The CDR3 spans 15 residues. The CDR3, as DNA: TGTGCCAGCAGTACGTATCTGGGGAGCACAGATACGCAGTATTTT. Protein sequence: CASSTYLGSTDTQYF.

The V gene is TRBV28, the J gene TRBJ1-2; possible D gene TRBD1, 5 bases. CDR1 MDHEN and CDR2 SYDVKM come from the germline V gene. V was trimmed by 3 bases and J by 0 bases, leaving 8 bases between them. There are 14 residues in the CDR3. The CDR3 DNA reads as TGTGCCAGCAGTTTGGACATCTCTAACTATGGCTACACCTTC. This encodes CASSLDISNYGYTF.

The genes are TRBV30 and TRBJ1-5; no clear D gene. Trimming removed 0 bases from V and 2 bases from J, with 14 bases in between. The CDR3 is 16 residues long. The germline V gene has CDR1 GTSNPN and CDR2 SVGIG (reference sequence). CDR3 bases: TGTGCCTGGAGTGTAGTGGGCCGGGGAGGCAATCAGCCCCAGCATTTT. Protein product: CAWSVVGRGGNQPQHF.

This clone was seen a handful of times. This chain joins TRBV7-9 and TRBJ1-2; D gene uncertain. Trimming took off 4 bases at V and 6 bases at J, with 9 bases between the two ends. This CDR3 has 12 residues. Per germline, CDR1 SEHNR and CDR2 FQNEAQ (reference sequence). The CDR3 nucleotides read TGTGCCAGCAGCTCGAGTGTAGATGGCTACACCTTC. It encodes CASSSSVDGYTF.

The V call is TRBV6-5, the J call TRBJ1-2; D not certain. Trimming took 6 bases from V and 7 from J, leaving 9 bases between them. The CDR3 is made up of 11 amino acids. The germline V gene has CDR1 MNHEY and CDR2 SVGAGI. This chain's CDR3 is CASSPGIGYTF. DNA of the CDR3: TGTGCCAGCAGCCCAGGTATTGGCTACACCTTC.

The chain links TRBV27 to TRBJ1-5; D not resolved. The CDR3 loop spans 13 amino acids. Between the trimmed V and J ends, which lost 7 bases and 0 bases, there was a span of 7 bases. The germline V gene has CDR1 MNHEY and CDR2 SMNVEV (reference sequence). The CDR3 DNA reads TGTGCCAGCATGCAAACTAGCAATCAGCCCCAGCATTTT. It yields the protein CASMQTSNQPQHF.

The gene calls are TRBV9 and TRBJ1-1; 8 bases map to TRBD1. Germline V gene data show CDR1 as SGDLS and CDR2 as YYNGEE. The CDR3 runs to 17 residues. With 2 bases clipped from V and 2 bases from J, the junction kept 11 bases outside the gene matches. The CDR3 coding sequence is TGTGCCAGCAGCGTGACAGGGGCCGGGGCCTTTAACACTGAAGCTTTCTTT. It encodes CASSVTGAGAFNTEAFF.

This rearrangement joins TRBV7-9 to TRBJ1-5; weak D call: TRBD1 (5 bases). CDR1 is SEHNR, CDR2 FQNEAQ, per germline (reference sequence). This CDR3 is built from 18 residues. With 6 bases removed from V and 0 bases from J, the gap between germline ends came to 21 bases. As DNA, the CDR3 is TGTGCCAGCAGTAAGTGGGTGCCAGGGACGGGTAGCAATCAGCCCCAGCATTTT. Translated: CASSKWVPGTGSNQPQHF.

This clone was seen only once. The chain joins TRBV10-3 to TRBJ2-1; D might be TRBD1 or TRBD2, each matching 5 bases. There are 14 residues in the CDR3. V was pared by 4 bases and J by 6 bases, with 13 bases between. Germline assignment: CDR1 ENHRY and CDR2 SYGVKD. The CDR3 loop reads CAISAPGPTNEQFF. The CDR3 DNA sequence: TGTGCCATCAGTGCACCGGGACCCACCAATGAGCAGTTCTTC.

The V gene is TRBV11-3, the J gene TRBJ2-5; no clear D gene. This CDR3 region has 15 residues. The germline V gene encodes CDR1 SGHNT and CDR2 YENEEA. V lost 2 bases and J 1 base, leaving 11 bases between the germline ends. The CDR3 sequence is CASSLITDPQETQYF. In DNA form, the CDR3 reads TGTGCCAGCAGCTTAATCACAGACCCCCAAGAGACCCAGTACTTC.

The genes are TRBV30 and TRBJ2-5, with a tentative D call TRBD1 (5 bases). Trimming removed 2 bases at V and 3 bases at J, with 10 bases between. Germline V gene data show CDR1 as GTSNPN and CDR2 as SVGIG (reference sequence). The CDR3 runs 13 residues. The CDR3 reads CAWSRGSKETQYF. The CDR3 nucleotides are TGTGCCTGGAGTAGGGGATCCAAAGAGACCCAGTACTTC.

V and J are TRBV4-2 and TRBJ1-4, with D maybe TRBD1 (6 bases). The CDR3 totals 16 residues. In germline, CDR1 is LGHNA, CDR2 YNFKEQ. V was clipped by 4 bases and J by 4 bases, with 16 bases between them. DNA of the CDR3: TGTGCCAGCAGCCGGGCCCCTGAGGGGGGTAATGAAAAACTGTTTTTT. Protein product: CASSRAPEGGNEKLFF.

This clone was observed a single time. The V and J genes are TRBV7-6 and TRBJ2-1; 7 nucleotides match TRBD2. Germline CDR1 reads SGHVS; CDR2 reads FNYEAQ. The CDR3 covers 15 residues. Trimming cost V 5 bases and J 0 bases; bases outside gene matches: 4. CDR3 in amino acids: CASSPTSFSYNEQFF. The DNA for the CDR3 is TGTGCCAGCAGCCCGACTAGCTTCTCCTACAATGAGCAGTTCTTC.

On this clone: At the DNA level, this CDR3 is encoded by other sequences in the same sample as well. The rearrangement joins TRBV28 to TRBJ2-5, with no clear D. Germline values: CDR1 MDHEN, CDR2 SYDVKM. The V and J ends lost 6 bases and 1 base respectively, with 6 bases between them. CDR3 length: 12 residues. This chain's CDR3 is CASSRSQETQYF. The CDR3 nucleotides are TGTGCCAGCAGCAGATCCCAAGAGACCCAGTACTTC.

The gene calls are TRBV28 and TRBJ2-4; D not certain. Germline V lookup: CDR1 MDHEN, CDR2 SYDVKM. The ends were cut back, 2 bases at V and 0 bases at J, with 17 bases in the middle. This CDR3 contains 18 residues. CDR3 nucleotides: TGTGCCAGCAGTTTAAGTTACGTGAAGATTATAGCCAAAAACATTCAGTACTTC. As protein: CASSLSYVKIIAKNIQYF.

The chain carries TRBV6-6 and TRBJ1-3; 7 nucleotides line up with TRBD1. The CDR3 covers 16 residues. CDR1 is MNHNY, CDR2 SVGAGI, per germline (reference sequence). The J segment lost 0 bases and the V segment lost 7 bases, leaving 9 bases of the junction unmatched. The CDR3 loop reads CASKTRQGDSGNTIYF. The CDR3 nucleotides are TGTGCCAGCAAAACGCGACAGGGCGACTCTGGAAACACCATATATTTT.

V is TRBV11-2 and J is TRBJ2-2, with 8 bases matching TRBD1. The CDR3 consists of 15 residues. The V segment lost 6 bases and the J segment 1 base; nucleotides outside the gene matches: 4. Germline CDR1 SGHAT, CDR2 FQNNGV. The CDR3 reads CASSLGTGNTGELFF. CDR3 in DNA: TGTGCCAGCAGTTTGGGGACAGGGAACACCGGGGAGCTGTTTTTT.

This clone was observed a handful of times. The CDR3 DNA sequence: TGTGCCAGCGGACGGGAGAACTACGAGCAGTACTTC. Amino acid sequence: CASGRENYEQYF. V gene TRBV7-9 combines with J gene TRBJ2-7, with D possibly matching TRBD2 (6 bases). This CDR3 contains 12 residues. Germline V gene lookup returns CDR1 SEHNR and CDR2 FQNEAQ (reference sequence). Trimming left V 8 bases short and J 3 bases short, with 11 bases between.

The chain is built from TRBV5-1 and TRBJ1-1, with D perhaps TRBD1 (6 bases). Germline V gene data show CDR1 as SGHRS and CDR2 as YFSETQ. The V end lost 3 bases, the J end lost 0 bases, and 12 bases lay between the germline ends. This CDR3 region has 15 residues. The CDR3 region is CASSSLEGVNTEAFF. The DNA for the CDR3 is TGCGCCAGCAGCTCTCTCGAGGGGGTGAACACTGAAGCTTTCTTT.

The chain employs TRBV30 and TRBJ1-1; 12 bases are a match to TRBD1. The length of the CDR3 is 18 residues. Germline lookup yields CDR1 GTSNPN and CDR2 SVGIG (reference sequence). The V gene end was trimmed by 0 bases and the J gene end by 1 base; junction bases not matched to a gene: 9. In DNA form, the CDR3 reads TGTGCCTGGAGTGTAAGGGACAGGGGGCGCGGGGCGAACACTGAAGCTTTCTTT. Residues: CAWSVRDRGRGANTEAFF.

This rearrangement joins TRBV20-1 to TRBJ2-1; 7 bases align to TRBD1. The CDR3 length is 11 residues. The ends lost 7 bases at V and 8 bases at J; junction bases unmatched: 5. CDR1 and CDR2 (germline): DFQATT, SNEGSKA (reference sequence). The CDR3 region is CSVGRGYEQFF. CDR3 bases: TGCAGTGTCGGCAGGGGGTATGAGCAGTTCTTC.